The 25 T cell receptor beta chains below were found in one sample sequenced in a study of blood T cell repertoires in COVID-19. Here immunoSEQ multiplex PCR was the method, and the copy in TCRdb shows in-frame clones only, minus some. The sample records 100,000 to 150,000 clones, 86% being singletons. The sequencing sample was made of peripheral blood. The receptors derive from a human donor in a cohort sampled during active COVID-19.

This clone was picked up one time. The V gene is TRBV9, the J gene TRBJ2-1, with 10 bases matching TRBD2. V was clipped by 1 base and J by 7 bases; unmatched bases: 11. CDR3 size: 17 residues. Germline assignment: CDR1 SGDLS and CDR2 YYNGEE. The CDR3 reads CASSVRVASGSKNEQFF. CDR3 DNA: TGTGCCAGCAGCGTAAGGGTGGCTAGCGGGAGTAAAAATGAGCAGTTCTTC.

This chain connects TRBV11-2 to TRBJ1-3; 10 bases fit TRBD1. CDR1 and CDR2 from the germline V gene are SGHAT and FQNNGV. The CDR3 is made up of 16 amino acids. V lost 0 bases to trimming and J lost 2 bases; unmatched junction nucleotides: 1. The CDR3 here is CASSLEGTGAGNTIYF. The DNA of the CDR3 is TGTGCCAGCAGCTTAGAGGGGACAGGGGCTGGAAACACCATATATTTT.

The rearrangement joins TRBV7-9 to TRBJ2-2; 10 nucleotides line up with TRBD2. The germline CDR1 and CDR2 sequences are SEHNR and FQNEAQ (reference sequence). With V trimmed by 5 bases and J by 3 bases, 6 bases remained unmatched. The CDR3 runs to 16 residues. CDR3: CASSTLAGVYTGELFF. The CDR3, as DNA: TGTGCCAGCAGCACTCTAGCGGGGGTTTACACCGGGGAGCTGTTTTTT.

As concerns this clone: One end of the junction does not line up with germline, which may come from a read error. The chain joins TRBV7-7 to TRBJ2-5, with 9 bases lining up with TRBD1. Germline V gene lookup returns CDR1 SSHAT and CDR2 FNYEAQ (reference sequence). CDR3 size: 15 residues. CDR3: CASSPGDRAWETQYF. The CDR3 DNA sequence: TGTGCTAGCAGCCCCGGGGACAGGGCTTGGGAGACCCAGTACTTC.

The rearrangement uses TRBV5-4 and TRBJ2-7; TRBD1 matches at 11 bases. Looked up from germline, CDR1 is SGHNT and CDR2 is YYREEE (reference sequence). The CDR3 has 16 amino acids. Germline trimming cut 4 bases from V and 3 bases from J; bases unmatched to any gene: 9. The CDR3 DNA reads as TGTGCCAGCAGCCAGGACAGGGGGCGACCTTACTACGAGCAGTACTTC. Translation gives CASSQDRGRPYYEQYF.

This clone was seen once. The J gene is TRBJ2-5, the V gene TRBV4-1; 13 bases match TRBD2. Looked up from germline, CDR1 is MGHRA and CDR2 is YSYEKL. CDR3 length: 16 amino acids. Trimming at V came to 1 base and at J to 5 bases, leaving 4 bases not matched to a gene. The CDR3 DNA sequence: TGCGCCAGCAGCCAAGCCCCGGGACTAGCGGGGGAGACCCAGTACTTC. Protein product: CASSQAPGLAGETQYF.

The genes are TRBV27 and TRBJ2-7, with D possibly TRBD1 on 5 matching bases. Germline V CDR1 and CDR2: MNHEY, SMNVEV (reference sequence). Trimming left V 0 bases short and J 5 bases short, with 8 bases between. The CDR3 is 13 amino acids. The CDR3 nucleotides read TGTGCCAGCAGTTTATCTCTAGGGGACGAGCAGTACTTC. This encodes CASSLSLGDEQYF.

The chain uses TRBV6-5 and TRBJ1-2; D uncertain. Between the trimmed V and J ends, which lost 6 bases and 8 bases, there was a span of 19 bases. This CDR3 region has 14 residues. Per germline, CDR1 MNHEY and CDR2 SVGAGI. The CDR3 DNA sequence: TGTGCCAGCAGCCGATCCTCAGGCTTTTGGGGCTACACCTTC. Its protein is CASSRSSGFWGYTF.

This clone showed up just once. CDR3: CASSLALTRPGGYTF. The CDR3 DNA reads TGTGCCAGCAGCTTAGCGCTAACCAGGCCGGGAGGCTACACCTTC. This sequence joins TRBV7-2 and TRBJ1-2; D not certain. The CDR3 loop spans 15 amino acids. Germline V gene lookup returns CDR1 SGHTA and CDR2 FQGNSA. The ends were cut back, 0 bases at V and 8 bases at J, with 16 bases in the middle.

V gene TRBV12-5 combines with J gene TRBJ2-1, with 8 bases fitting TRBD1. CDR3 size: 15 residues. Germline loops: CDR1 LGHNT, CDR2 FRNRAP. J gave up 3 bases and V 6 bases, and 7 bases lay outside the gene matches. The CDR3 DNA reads TGTGCTAGTGGAGAGGGACAGGACTTCTACAATGAGCAGTTCTTC. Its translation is CASGEGQDFYNEQFF.

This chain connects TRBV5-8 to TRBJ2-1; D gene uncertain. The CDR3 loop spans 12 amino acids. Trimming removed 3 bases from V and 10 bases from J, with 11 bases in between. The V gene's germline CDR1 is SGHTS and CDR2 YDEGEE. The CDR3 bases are TGTGCCAGCAGCTCGACTCCTCAGGAGCAGTTCTTC. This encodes CASSSTPQEQFF.

Here the CDR3 reads CASSRTGSENIQYF. CDR3 nucleotides: TGTGCCAGCAGCAGAACAGGGTCTGAAAACATTCAGTACTTC. The chain combines TRBV5-6 with TRBJ2-4, with D possibly being TRBD1 (6 bases). This CDR3 contains 14 residues. From germline, CDR1 is SGHDT and CDR2 YYEEEE. The V end lost 4 bases, the J end lost 5 bases, and 13 bases lay between the germline ends.

The CDR3 loop is CASSLVSQGLYNEQFF. The CDR3 coding sequence is TGTGCCAGCAGCTTAGTTTCCCAGGGCCTGTACAATGAGCAGTTCTTC. The rearrangement uses TRBV7-2 and TRBJ2-1, with D perhaps TRBD1 (5 bases). The CDR3 totals 16 residues. The ends were cut back, 1 base at V and 4 bases at J, with 14 bases in the middle. Germline V gene lookup returns CDR1 SGHTA and CDR2 FQGNSA.

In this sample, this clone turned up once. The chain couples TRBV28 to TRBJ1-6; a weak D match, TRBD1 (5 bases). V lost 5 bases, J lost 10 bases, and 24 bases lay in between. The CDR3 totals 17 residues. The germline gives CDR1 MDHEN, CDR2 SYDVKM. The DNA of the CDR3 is TGTGCCAGCAGTGGGGCCGTAATGGCAGGGAAGAGATCACCCCTCCACTTT. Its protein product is CASSGAVMAGKRSPLHF.

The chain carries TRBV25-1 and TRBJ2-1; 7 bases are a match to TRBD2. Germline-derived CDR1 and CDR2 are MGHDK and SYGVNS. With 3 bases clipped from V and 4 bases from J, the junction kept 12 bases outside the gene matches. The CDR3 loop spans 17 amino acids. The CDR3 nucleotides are TGTGCCAGCAGTGATTCGGCTGTAGGCGGGAGTTACAATGAGCAGTTCTTC. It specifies CASSDSAVGGSYNEQFF.

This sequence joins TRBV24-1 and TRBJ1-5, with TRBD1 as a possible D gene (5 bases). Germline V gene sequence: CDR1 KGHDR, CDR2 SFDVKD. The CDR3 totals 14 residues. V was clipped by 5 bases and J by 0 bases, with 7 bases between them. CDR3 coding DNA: TGTGCCACCAGTGGCAGGGTTAGCAATCAGCCCCAGCATTTT. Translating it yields CATSGRVSNQPQHF.

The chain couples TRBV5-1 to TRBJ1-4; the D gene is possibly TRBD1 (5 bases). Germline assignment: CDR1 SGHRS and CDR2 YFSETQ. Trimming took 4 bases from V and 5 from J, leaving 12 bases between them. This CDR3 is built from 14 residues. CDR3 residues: CASSLDSQNEKLFF. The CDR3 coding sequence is TGCGCCAGCAGCCTTGACAGCCAGAATGAAAAACTGTTTTTT.

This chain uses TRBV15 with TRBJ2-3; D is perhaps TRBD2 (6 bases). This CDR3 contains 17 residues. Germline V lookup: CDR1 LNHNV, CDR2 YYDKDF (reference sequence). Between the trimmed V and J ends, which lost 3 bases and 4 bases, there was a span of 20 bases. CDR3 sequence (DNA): TGTGCCACCAGCAGCCCCCTAGGGAGCGGGCGATCAGATACGCAGTATTTT. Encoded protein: CATSSPLGSGRSDTQYF. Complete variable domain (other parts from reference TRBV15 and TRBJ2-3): DAMVIQNPRYQVTQFGKPVTLSCSQTLNHNVMYWYQQKSSQAPKLLFHYYDKDFNNEADTPDNFQSRRPNTSFCFLDIRSPGLGDTAMYLCATSSPLGSGRSDTQYFGPGTRLTVL.

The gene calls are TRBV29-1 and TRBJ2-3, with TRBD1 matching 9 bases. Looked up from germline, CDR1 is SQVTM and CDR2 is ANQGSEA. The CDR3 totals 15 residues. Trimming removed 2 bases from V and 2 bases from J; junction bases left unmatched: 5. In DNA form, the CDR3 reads TGCAGCGTTGAAATAGGGACAGGGACCACAGATACGCAGTATTTT. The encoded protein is CSVEIGTGTTDTQYF.

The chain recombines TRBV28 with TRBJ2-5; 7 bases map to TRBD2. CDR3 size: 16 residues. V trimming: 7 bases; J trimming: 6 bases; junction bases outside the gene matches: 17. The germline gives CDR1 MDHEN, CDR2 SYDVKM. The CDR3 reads CASTSLWGGRGQTQYF. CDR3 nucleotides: TGTGCCAGCACTAGTTTATGGGGCGGGAGAGGCCAGACCCAGTACTTC.

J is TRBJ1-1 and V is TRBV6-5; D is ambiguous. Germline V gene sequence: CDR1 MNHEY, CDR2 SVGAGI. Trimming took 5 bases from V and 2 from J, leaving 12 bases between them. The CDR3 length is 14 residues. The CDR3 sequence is CASSPRRANTEAFF. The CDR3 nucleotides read TGTGCCAGCAGTCCGCGGCGTGCAAACACTGAAGCTTTCTTT.

CDR3 amino acids: CASSYTDRVMRNEQFF. CDR3 in DNA: TGTGCCAGCAGTTACACGGACAGGGTCATGCGGAATGAGCAGTTCTTC. The J gene is TRBJ2-1, the V gene TRBV6-6; 8 nucleotides line up with TRBD1. The CDR3 runs 16 residues. The germline V gene has CDR1 MNHNY and CDR2 SVGAGI (reference sequence). The V gene end was trimmed by 2 bases and the J gene end by 7 bases; junction bases not matched to a gene: 10.

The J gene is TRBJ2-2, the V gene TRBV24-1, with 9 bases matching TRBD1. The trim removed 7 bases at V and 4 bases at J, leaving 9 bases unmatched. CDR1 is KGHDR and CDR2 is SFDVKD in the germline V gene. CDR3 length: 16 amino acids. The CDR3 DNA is TGTGCCACCAGCCAAACCGGGACAGGGAGCACCGGGGAGCTGTTTTTT. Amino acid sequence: CATSQTGTGSTGELFF.

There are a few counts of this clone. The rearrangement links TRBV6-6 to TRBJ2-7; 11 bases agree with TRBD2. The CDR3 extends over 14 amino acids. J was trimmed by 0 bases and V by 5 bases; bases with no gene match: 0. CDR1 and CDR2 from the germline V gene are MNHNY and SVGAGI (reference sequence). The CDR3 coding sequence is TGTGCCAGCAGTGGACTAGCGGGCTCCTACGAGCAGTACTTC. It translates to CASSGLAGSYEQYF.

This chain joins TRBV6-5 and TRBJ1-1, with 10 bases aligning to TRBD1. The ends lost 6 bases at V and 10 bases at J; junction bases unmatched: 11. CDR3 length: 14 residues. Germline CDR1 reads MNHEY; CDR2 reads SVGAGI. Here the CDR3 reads CASRGGQGIPGAFF. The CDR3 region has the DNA TGTGCCAGCAGGGGGGGACAGGGGATTCCGGGAGCTTTCTTT.